Listed below are T cell receptor beta chains from one sample, sequenced in a study of cytomegalovirus exposure and HLA in healthy donors. This table comes from immunoSEQ multiplex PCR, and its TCRdb copy is limited to in-frame clones, with some not included. The sample holds over 200,000 clones, roughly 80% seen once. Input material: PBMCs. These receptor sequences come from a male donor in good health and CMV-seronegative. The CDR3 runs from the conserved cysteine through the conserved F or W. A D gene is named only where the DNA matches it firmly. The listing skips clone size in some rows; elsewhere it reads once, few, many or a size class.

V gene,D gene,clone size,J gene,CDR3 protein,CDR3 DNA
TRBV5-6,TRBD1,.,TRBJ1-6,CASSVDRAHSPLHF,TGTGCCAGCAGCGTGGACAGGGCCCATTCACCCCTCCACTTT
TRBV18,TRBD1,.,TRBJ1-2,CASSPTDRVDGYTF,TGTGCCAGCTCACCGACTGACAGGGTGGATGGCTACACCTTC
TRBV15,TRBD2,once,TRBJ2-7,CATSPVRLAGSYEQYF,TGTGCCACCAGCCCCGTCCGACTAGCGGGCTCCTACGAGCAGTACTTC
TRBV4-2,.,.,TRBJ2-1,CASSQDRGLVGEQFF,TGTGCCAGCAGCCAAGATCGAGGGCTCGTTGGTGAGCAGTTCTTC
TRBV29-1,.,.,TRBJ2-6,CSVESGGAGSGANVLTF,TGCAGCGTTGAATCCGGTGGGGCGGGATCTGGGGCCAACGTCCTGACTTTC
TRBV18,TRBD1,once,TRBJ1-1,CASSRGTGMNTEAFF,TGTGCCAGCTCACGAGGGACAGGGATGAACACTGAAGCTTTCTTT
TRBV11-2,.,.,TRBJ2-3,CASSARLGTQYF,TGTGCCAGCAGCGCACGCCTCGGTACGCAGTATTTT
TRBV11-2,TRBD2,.,TRBJ2-1,CASSLELRTSGTDEQFF,TGTGCCAGCAGCTTAGAATTGCGGACTAGCGGGACTGATGAGCAGTTCTTC
TRBV6-6,TRBD1,few,TRBJ1-2,CASSMTGAGYTF,TGTGCCAGCAGTATGACAGGGGCCGGCTACACCTTC
TRBV7-3,TRBD2,once,TRBJ2-3,CASSYQRGASTDTQYF,TGTGCCAGCAGCTACCAGCGGGGGGCTAGCACAGATACGCAGTATTTT
TRBV6-1,.,.,TRBJ2-3,CASSARPGDTDTQYF,TGTGCCAGCAGCGCCCGGCCGGGGGACACAGATACGCAGTATTTT
TRBV27,TRBD2,.,TRBJ2-2,CASSWTSGTTGELFF,TGTGCCAGCAGTTGGACTAGCGGGACGACCGGGGAGCTGTTTTTT
TRBV19,TRBD1,.,TRBJ1-2,CASSIWDRRPYGYTF,TGTGCCAGTAGTATCTGGGACAGGAGACCCTATGGCTACACCTTC
TRBV4-1,TRBD1,.,TRBJ2-7,CASSQDPGTAPHEQYF,TGCGCCAGCAGCCAAGACCCGGGGACAGCCCCCCACGAGCAGTACTTC
TRBV6-6,TRBD1,once,TRBJ1-2,CASSPGQGGSYGYTF,TGTGCCAGCAGCCCCGGACAGGGAGGAAGCTATGGCTACACCTTC
TRBV5-1,.,.,TRBJ2-7,CASSLSTTTSYEQYF,TGCGCCAGCAGCTTGTCTACTACAACCTCCTACGAGCAGTACTTC
TRBV5-1,TRBD2,.,TRBJ2-4,CASSLGLALEHIQYF,TGCGCCAGCAGCTTGGGACTAGCCCTGGAGCACATTCAGTACTTC
TRBV14,TRBD2,.,TRBJ2-5,CASSQGAGGWEEQYF,TGTGCCAGCAGCCAAGGAGCGGGAGGTTGGGAAGAGCAGTACTTC
TRBV7-3,TRBD2,.,TRBJ2-3,CASSLTTSSADTQYF,TGTGCCAGCAGCTTAACGACTAGCTCCGCAGATACGCAGTATTTT
TRBV5-4,.,.,TRBJ1-1,CASSLPGGVNTEAFF,TGTGCCAGCAGCCTTCCCGGGGGGGTGAACACTGAAGCTTTCTTT
TRBV7-2,TRBD2,.,TRBJ2-7,CASSLTSGSPLGQYF,TGTGCCAGCAGCTTAACTAGCGGGAGCCCCCTGGGGCAGTACTTC
TRBV9,.,.,TRBJ1-1,CASSVEGGNTEAFF,TGTGCCAGCAGCGTAGAAGGGGGGAACACTGAAGCTTTCTTT
TRBV18,.,.,TRBJ2-5,CASSLAETQYF,TGTGCCAGCTCGCTTGCGGAGACCCAGTACTTC
TRBV9,.,.,TRBJ1-1,CASTGQGGVSVNTEAFF,TGTGCCAGCACGGGCCAGGGTGGGGTCTCGGTGAACACTGAAGCTTTCTTT
TRBV5-1,TRBD1,.,TRBJ2-5,CASSLGQGRETQYF,TGCGCCAGCAGCTTGGGACAGGGAAGGGAGACCCAGTACTTC
TRBV25-1,.,.,TRBJ2-2,CASHPSVNTGELFF,TGTGCCAGCCATCCTAGCGTGAACACCGGGGAGCTGTTTTTT
TRBV19,TRBD1,.,TRBJ1-1,CASASGTGLTEAFF,TGTGCCAGTGCCTCCGGGACAGGGTTGACTGAAGCTTTCTTT
TRBV27,TRBD1,.,TRBJ2-3,CASSLGTGGSDTQYF,TGTGCCAGCAGTTTAGGGACAGGGGGCTCAGATACGCAGTATTTT
TRBV11-2,.,.,TRBJ2-5,CASSFFGYGEETQYF,TGTGCCAGCAGCTTTTTTGGGTACGGGGAAGAGACCCAGTACTTC
TRBV18,.,.,TRBJ1-4,CASSPQGTNEKLFF,TGTGCCAGCTCACCACAGGGGACTAATGAAAAACTGTTTTTT
TRBV11-2,TRBD2,.,TRBJ2-2,CASSLRLAGDTGELFF,TGTGCCAGCAGCCTACGTCTAGCGGGAGACACCGGGGAGCTGTTTTTT
TRBV5-1,TRBD2,.,TRBJ2-7,CASSLDGRENYEQYF,TGCGCCAGCAGCTTGGACGGGCGGGAGAACTACGAGCAGTACTTC